This passage covers 24 T cell receptor beta chains from one sample sequenced in a study of OX40 agonist ivuxolimab in advanced cancers. Assay used: immunoSEQ multiplex PCR; TCRdb lists only in-frame clones, some missing. Among around 21,000 clones listed, 85% to 90% were seen once. The material sequenced was CD4+ or CD8+ T cells sorted from blood, taken in a trial of the OX40 agonist ivuxolimab. The receptors here all came from an adult with an advanced solid tumor such as melanoma, head and neck, liver or kidney cancer.

The V call is TRBV6-1, the J call TRBJ2-7; D tentatively fits TRBD1 or TRBD2 (5 bases each). Trimming pared 6 bases from V and 0 bases from J, leaving 12 bases between. The germline V gene has CDR1 MNHNS and CDR2 SASEGT. The CDR3 sequence is 14 residues long. The CDR3 here is CASSPGTSSYEQYF. CDR3 nucleotide sequence: TGTGCCAGCAGCCCCGGGACGTCCTCCTACGAGCAGTACTTC.

This chain joins TRBV7-9 and TRBJ2-7; no reliable D call. The CDR3 loop spans 14 amino acids. V shed 1 base and J shed 2 bases, with 9 bases lying between them. Germline V gene data show CDR1 as SEHNR and CDR2 as FQNEAQ (reference sequence). The CDR3 region has the DNA TGTGCCAGCAGCTTAGAGAGATATCCCTACGAGCAGTACTTC. Translating it yields CASSLERYPYEQYF. Full variable domain (rest looked up from reference TRBV7-9 and TRBJ2-7): DTGVSQNPRHKITKRGQNVTFRCDPISEHNRLYWYRQTLGQGPEFLTYFQNEAQLEKSRLLSDRFSAERPKGSFSTLEIQRTEQGDSAMYLCASSLERYPYEQYFGPGTRLTVT.

This sequence joins TRBV6-4 and TRBJ2-3; TRBD1 matches at 10 bases. V trimming: 6 bases; J trimming: 3 bases; junction bases outside the gene matches: 6. Germline CDR1 reads MRHNA; CDR2 reads SNTAGT. The CDR3 length is 15 residues. The CDR3 here is CASSLGQGRTDTQYF. For the CDR3, the DNA is TGTGCCAGCAGCTTGGGACAGGGGAGGACAGATACGCAGTATTTT.

The J gene is TRBJ1-5, the V gene TRBV27; D uncertain. Per the germline V gene, CDR1 is MNHEY and CDR2 is SMNVEV (reference sequence). Trimming took 3 bases from V and 0 from J, leaving 6 bases between them. This CDR3 has 14 residues. As DNA, the CDR3 is TGTGCCAGCAGTTTTGCGGGTAGCAATCAGCCCCAGCATTTT. It is translated as CASSFAGSNQPQHF.

The gene calls are TRBV14 and TRBJ2-7, with TRBD1 identical over 12 bases. The trim removed 0 bases at V and 5 bases at J, leaving 11 bases unmatched. The germline V gene has CDR1 SGHDN and CDR2 FVKESK. The length of the CDR3 is 18 residues. The CDR3 nucleotides read TGTGCCAGCAGCCAAGATTGGGACAGGGGGCTAGGTAACAACGAGCAGTACTTC. Amino acids: CASSQDWDRGLGNNEQYF.

The sample holds one count of this clone. The J gene is TRBJ2-1, the V gene TRBV4-1; 12 bases map to TRBD2. The length of the CDR3 is 18 residues. CDR1 and CDR2 from the germline V gene are MGHRA and YSYEKL. The V segment lost 3 bases and the J segment 1 base; nucleotides outside the gene matches: 7. The CDR3, as DNA: TGCGCCAGCAGCCAGTCTAGCGGGGGGGCCCTTTCCTACAATGAGCAGTTCTTC. Protein product: CASSQSSGGALSYNEQFF.

CDR3 nucleotides: TGTGCCAGCAAATCCACGAGGACAGGCGTCAATCAGCCCCAGCATTTT. Its protein product is CASKSTRTGVNQPQHF. The genes are TRBV28 and TRBJ1-5; TRBD1 matches 7 bases. There are 16 residues in the CDR3. With 7 bases clipped from V and 3 bases from J, the junction kept 12 bases outside the gene matches. Germline CDR1 reads MDHEN; CDR2 reads SYDVKM.

The rearrangement joins TRBV28 to TRBJ1-2, with a tentative D call TRBD1 (5 bases). The CDR3 length is 13 residues. Germline V gene data show CDR1 as MDHEN and CDR2 as SYDVKM. The ends were cut back, 5 bases at V and 2 bases at J, with 9 bases in the middle. CDR3 nucleotide sequence: TGTGCCAGCAGTCACGGACAAAACTATGGCTACACCTTC. It codes for CASSHGQNYGYTF.

The V call is TRBV5-1, the J call TRBJ1-1, with TRBD1 identical over 10 bases. Trimming cost V 7 bases and J 4 bases; bases outside gene matches: 4. This CDR3 region has 13 residues. The germline gives CDR1 SGHRS, CDR2 YFSETQ. CDR3 residues: CASQTGGFTEAFF. The CDR3 DNA follows: TGCGCCAGCCAGACAGGGGGCTTCACTGAAGCTTTCTTT.

This chain joins TRBV7-9 and TRBJ2-7; 7 nucleotides line up with TRBD1. V lost 5 bases and J lost 1; bases outside the gene matches: 11. The germline V gene has CDR1 SEHNR and CDR2 FQNEAQ (reference sequence). This CDR3 comprises 16 residues. CDR3 amino acids: CASSAGATGRSYEQYF. CDR3 bases: TGTGCCAGCAGCGCTGGGGCGACAGGGAGATCCTACGAGCAGTACTTC.

In nucleotides, the CDR3 is TGTGCCAGCAGTTTCGGTCAGGCCTACGAGCAGTACTTC. This codes for CASSFGQAYEQYF. The gene calls are TRBV27 and TRBJ2-7, with D unclear. Per the germline V gene, CDR1 is MNHEY and CDR2 is SMNVEV (reference sequence). This CDR3 spans 13 amino acids. The V gene lost 3 bases and the J gene lost 2 bases, with 8 bases spanning the gap.

This rearrangement joins TRBV28 to TRBJ2-7; no clear D. V lost 5 bases and J 3 bases, leaving 5 bases between the germline ends. Germline CDR1 is MDHEN and CDR2 is SYDVKM. This CDR3 region has 11 residues. CDR3 loop: CASSRSYEQYF. Written as DNA, the CDR3 is TGTGCCAGCAGTCGCAGCTACGAGCAGTACTTC.

The rearrangement links TRBV7-7 to TRBJ2-7; TRBD1 aligns across 8 bases. The CDR3 runs 12 residues. The ends lost 6 bases at V and 6 bases at J; junction bases unmatched: 4. Per the germline V gene, CDR1 is SSHAT and CDR2 is FNYEAQ (reference sequence). The CDR3 here is CASSLTGGEQYF. CDR3 bases: TGTGCCAGCAGTTTAACAGGGGGCGAGCAGTACTTC. The full variable domain, with the rest looked up from reference TRBV7-7 and TRBJ2-7, is GAGVSQSPRYKVTKRGQDVTLRCDPISSHATLYWYQQALGQGPEFLTYFNYEAQPDKSGLPSDRFSAERPEGSISTLTIQRTEQRDSAMYRCASSLTGGEQYFGPGTRLTVT.

V gene TRBV7-2 combines with J gene TRBJ1-2, with a weak D call TRBD1 (5 bases). The CDR3 contains 14 residues. The germline V gene encodes CDR1 SGHTA and CDR2 FQGNSA. V lost 5 bases to trimming and J lost 8 bases, with 18 bases between them. The CDR3 spells CASSPTGRQHGYTF. CDR3 bases: TGTGCCAGCAGCCCCACCGGGAGACAGCACGGCTACACCTTC.

This clone was observed once. The chain uses TRBV25-1 and TRBJ2-7; TRBD1 agrees at 10 bases. The germline V gene encodes CDR1 MGHDK and CDR2 SYGVNS. This CDR3 contains 17 residues. The J segment lost 3 bases and the V segment lost 2 bases, leaving 10 bases of the junction unmatched. CDR3 amino acids: CASSERTGGLRDYEQYF. The CDR3 bases are TGTGCCAGCAGTGAACGGACAGGGGGGTTGCGTGACTACGAGCAGTACTTC.

This rearrangement joins TRBV7-2 to TRBJ2-1, with 8 nucleotides matching TRBD1. Trimming cost V 2 bases and J 6 bases; bases outside gene matches: 3. The CDR3 totals 14 residues. Germline V gene data show CDR1 as SGHTA and CDR2 as FQGNSA. The CDR3 sequence is CASSLQGAANEQFF. CDR3 DNA sequence: TGTGCCAGCAGCTTACAGGGGGCTGCCAATGAGCAGTTCTTC. Filled out from reference TRBV7-2 and TRBJ2-1, the complete variable domain reads GAGVSQSPSNKVTEKGKDVELRCDPISGHTALYWYRQSLGQGLEFLIYFQGNSAPDKSGLPSDRFSAERTGGSVSTLTIQRTQQEDSAVYLCASSLQGAANEQFFGPGTRLTVL.

This clone occurred once. The chain uses TRBV4-1 and TRBJ1-5, with D unclear. CDR3 length: 13 residues. Germline assignment: CDR1 MGHRA and CDR2 YSYEKL. V shed 0 bases and J shed 4 bases, with 4 bases lying between them. In DNA form, the CDR3 reads TGCGCCAGCAGCCAAGAGGCTAATCAGCCCCAGCATTTT. This sequence encodes CASSQEANQPQHF.

V is TRBV5-1 and J is TRBJ2-1, with 14 bases aligning to TRBD2. This CDR3 comprises 16 residues. V shed 3 bases and J 5 bases; nucleotides not matched to a gene: 4. CDR1 is SGHRS and CDR2 is YFSETQ in the germline V gene. The DNA for the CDR3 is TGCGCCAGCAGCTCGGGACTAGCGGGGGTCAACAATGAGCAGTTCTTC. This translates into CASSSGLAGVNNEQFF. Full variable domain (missing parts from reference TRBV5-1 and TRBJ2-1): KAGVTQTPRYLIKTRGQQVTLSCSPISGHRSVSWYQQTPGQGLQFLFEYFSETQRNKGNFPGRFSGRQFSNSRSEMNVSTLELGDSALYLCASSSGLAGVNNEQFFGPGTRLTVL.

Ten or more counts support this clone. For the CDR3, the DNA is TGCGCCAGCAGCCAGGGAGCGGGACACTCCTACGAGCAGTACTTC. Translated, it gives CASSQGAGHSYEQYF. The rearrangement uses TRBV4-1 and TRBJ2-7; D is perhaps TRBD2 (7 bases). Germline CDR1 is MGHRA and CDR2 is YSYEKL. The CDR3 has 15 residues. The V end lost 3 bases, the J end lost 0 bases, and 12 bases lay between the germline ends.

This clone appeared a single time. The chain couples TRBV9 to TRBJ2-1, with 14 bases lining up with TRBD2. The CDR3 length is 13 residues. After removal of 7 bases from V and 9 bases from J, the junction contained 3 bases not matched to a gene. Germline V gene sequence: CDR1 SGDLS, CDR2 YYNGEE. CDR3 sequence: CASGLAGGGEQFF. In DNA form, the CDR3 reads TGTGCCAGCGGACTAGCGGGGGGCGGTGAGCAGTTCTTC. Complete variable domain (other parts from reference TRBV9 and TRBJ2-1): DSGVTQTPKHLITATGQRVTLRCSPRSGDLSVYWYQQSLDQGLQFLIQYYNGEERAKGNILERFSAQQFPDLHSELNLSSLELGDSALYFCASGLAGGGEQFFGPGTRLTVL.

The rearrangement joins TRBV27 to TRBJ2-1; a possible D gene is TRBD2 (5 bases). This CDR3 contains 13 residues. Germline V gives CDR1 MNHEY, CDR2 SMNVEV (reference sequence). The V end lost 0 bases, the J end lost 7 bases, and 7 bases lay between the germline ends. CDR3: CASSLSEVNEQFF. The CDR3 bases are TGTGCCAGCAGTTTATCGGAGGTGAATGAGCAGTTCTTC.

The genes are TRBV2 and TRBJ1-5; possibly TRBD1 for D (6 bases). This CDR3 contains 16 residues. With 10 bases removed from V and 2 bases from J, the gap between germline ends came to 21 bases. Germline loops: CDR1 SNHLY, CDR2 FYNNEI. Written as DNA, the CDR3 is TGTGCCACACGACAGGATACGACGGGTGGCAATCAGCCCCAGCATTTT. The encoded protein is CATRQDTTGGNQPQHF.

The rearrangement uses TRBV19 and TRBJ2-7; 7 bases match TRBD1. J gave up 2 bases and V 5 bases, and 6 bases lay outside the gene matches. Germline assignment: CDR1 LNHDA and CDR2 SQIVND (reference sequence). This CDR3 contains 14 residues. CDR3 bases: TGTGCCAGTAGTGTACAGGGGCGACCCTACGAGCAGTACTTC. It translates to CASSVQGRPYEQYF.

The chain recombines TRBV6-5 with TRBJ1-2, with 9 bases lining up with TRBD1. The junction had 16 bases not matched to a gene; V was cut back by 10 bases and J by 13 bases. The CDR3 totals 13 residues. Germline CDR1 is MNHEY and CDR2 is SVGAGI. The CDR3 loop reads CATSPGTGNKGTF. DNA of the CDR3: TGTGCCACCTCACCCGGGACAGGGAACAAGGGCACCTTC.